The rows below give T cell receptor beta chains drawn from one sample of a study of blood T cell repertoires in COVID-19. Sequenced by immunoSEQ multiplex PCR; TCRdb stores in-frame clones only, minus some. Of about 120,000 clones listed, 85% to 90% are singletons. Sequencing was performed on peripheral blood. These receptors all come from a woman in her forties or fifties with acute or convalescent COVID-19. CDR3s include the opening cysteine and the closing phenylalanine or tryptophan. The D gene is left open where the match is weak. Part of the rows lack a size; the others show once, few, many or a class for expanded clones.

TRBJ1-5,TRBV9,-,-,CASSATGLGQPQHF,TGTGCCAGCAGCGCAACGGGACTTGGACAGCCCCAGCATTTT
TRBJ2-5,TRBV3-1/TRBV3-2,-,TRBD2,CASSQSLAGGPETQYF,TGTGCCAGCAGCCAGTCGCTAGCGGGGGGGCCCGAGACCCAGTACTTC
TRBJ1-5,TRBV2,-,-,CASSEAGGRDSNQPQHF,TGTGCCAGCAGTGAGGCGGGGGGAAGAGATAGCAATCAGCCCCAGCATTTT
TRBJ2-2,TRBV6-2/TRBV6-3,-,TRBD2,CASSLDGSGSTGELFF,TGTGCCAGCAGTTTGGATGGTAGCGGGAGCACCGGGGAGCTGTTTTTT
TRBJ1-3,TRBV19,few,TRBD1,CASSTGGGGNTIYF,TGTGCCAGTAGTACAGGGGGAGGTGGAAACACCATATATTTT
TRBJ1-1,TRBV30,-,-,CAWTYGTNTEAFF,TGTGCCTGGACCTACGGGACTAACACTGAAGCTTTCTTT
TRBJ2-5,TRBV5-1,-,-,CASSYRDGGAQETQYF,TGCGCCAGCAGCTACCGGGACGGGGGAGCCCAAGAGACCCAGTACTTC
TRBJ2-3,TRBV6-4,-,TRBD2,CASSDSSGGATDTQYF,TGTGCCAGCAGTGACTCTAGCGGGGGGGCCACAGATACGCAGTATTTT
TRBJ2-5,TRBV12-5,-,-,CASGLVLLGGETQYF,TGTGCTAGTGGTTTGGTACTGTTGGGGGGAGAGACCCAGTACTTC
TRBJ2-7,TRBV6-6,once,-,CASSTGNSYEQYF,TGTGCCAGCAGTACCGGGAACTCCTACGAGCAGTACTTC
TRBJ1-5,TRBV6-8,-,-,CASSPGGVEDQPQHF,TGTGCCAGCAGTCCCGGGGGGGTGGAGGATCAGCCCCAGCATTTT
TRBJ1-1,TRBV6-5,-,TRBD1,CASSTQGTGGTEAFF,TGTGCCAGCAGTACCCAGGGGACAGGGGGGACTGAAGCTTTCTTT
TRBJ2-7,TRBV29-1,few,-,CSVAWTGINEQYF,TGCAGCGTCGCCTGGACGGGGATTAACGAGCAGTACTTC
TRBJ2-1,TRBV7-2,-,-,CASSYAGLYNEQFF,TGTGCCAGCAGCTATGCGGGACTCTACAATGAGCAGTTCTTC
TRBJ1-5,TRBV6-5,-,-,CASSGEQVNNQPQHF,TGTGCCAGCAGCGGTGAACAGGTTAACAATCAGCCCCAGCATTTT
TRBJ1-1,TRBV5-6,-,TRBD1,CASSAAWDRRLAFF,TGTGCCAGCAGCGCGGCTTGGGACAGGCGGTTGGCTTTCTTT